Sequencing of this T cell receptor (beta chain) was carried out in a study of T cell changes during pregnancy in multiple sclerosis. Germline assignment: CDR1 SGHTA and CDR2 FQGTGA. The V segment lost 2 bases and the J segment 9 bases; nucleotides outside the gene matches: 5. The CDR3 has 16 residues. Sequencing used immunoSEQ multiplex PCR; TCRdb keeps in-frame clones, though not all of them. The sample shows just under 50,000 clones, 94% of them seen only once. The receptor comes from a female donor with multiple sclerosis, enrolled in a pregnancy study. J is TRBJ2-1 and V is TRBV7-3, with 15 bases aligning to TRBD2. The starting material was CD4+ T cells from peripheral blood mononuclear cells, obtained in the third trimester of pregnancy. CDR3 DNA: TGTGCCAGCAGCTTAGGACTAGCGGGAGGGCGTAGTGAGCAGTTCTTC. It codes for CASSLGLAGGRSEQFF.